This is a list of T cell receptor beta chains from one sample in a study of cytomegalovirus exposure and HLA in healthy donors. Using immunoSEQ multiplex PCR, the repertoire was profiled, and TCRdb retains in-frame clones only, with some absent. The sample lists a few hundred thousand clones, over 75% occurring once. Sequences were obtained from PBMCs. The source is a man aged 30-40 years in good health and CMV-seronegative. Each CDR3 is given with its conserved first and last residue. The D gene is left open where the match is weak. The size field is filled for only some rows; it gives once, few, many or a size class.

>TRBJ2-7|-|TRBV11-3|TRBD1
CASSTGTGREQYF
TGTGCCAGCAGCACCGGGACAGGGCGCGAGCAGTACTTC
>TRBJ2-1|-|TRBV9|TRBD1
CASSVGRDRGHEQFF
TGTGCCAGCAGCGTGGGGCGGGACAGGGGACATGAGCAGTTCTTC
>TRBJ1-1|once|TRBV13|TRBD1
CASSLWTGGFTEAFF
TGTGCCAGCAGCTTGTGGACAGGGGGCTTCACTGAAGCTTTCTTT
>TRBJ2-2|few|TRBV6-1|-
CASSGVVETGELFF
TGTGCCAGCAGTGGAGTTGTAGAAACCGGGGAGCTGTTTTTT
>TRBJ2-7|few|TRBV7-8|-
CASSRGQQEGYEQYF
TGTGCCAGCAGCCGAGGGCAACAGGAGGGCTACGAGCAGTACTTC
>TRBJ1-2|-|TRBV7-8|TRBD1
CASSLDGRGLRFNYGYTF
TGTGCCAGCAGCTTGGACGGGAGGGGGCTTCGATTTAACTATGGCTACACCTTC
>TRBJ1-4|-|TRBV7-2|TRBD1
CASSHRQGGDEKLFF
TGTGCCAGCAGCCACAGACAGGGAGGAGATGAAAAACTGTTTTTT
>TRBJ1-1|-|TRBV5-5|-
CASSLGGNTEAFF
TGTGCCAGCAGCTTAGGAGGGAACACTGAAGCTTTCTTT
>TRBJ2-7|once|TRBV12-5|-
CASGSLSEQYF
TGTGCTAGTGGTTCCCTAAGCGAGCAGTACTTC
>TRBJ2-5|-|TRBV6-5|-
CASSYPSIETQYF
TGTGCCAGCAGTTACCCTAGCATAGAGACCCAGTACTTC